A single T cell receptor beta chain is shown here with its context. No antigen is known for it. The record has no base qualities; no much larger clone is one base away. The data were taken from a study of blood T cell repertoires in COVID-19 (TCRdb year 2020). Broadly, across the study: Collaborator samples came from the United States, Italy and Spain and covered acute and convalescent phases of COVID-19. The prospective study material was composed of cDNA or gDNA derived from T cells, B-cell-depleted T cells, or PBMCs. Subjects who had been exposed to COVID-19, were actively infected with it, or had recovered from it provided the deeply sampled blood TCRbeta repertoires that made up the dataset. A freely available public database, intended as a resource for researchers studying the immune response to SARS-CoV-2, is where the repertoires were released. The samples were drawn from the first 160 participants of the ongoing ImmuneRACE study and from some 1,300 subjects provided by 6 global collaborators. The sample metadata nearly always contained a de-identified subject ID, COVID-19 status, age in years and sex. Where HLA class I and class II types were available, the types were taken from metadata supplied by the sample provider, not from assay-based typing. What the study reported, not specific to this receptor: The quantity of clinical and demographic metadata differed by source and by participant and was supplied without curation.

Collaborating institutions collected whole blood in K2EDTA tubes following their own protocols. Collaborator samples were shipped for TCRbeta analysis as frozen whole blood, isolated PBMCs, or DNA extracted from either sample type. As encoded in the germline V gene (reference sequence), CDR1 is LNHDA while CDR2 is SQIVND. Counted from cysteine to phenylalanine, this CDR3 has 14 amino acids. CDR3 DNA only is kept here, 42 bases in frame from base 1. V is shortened by 10 bases, J by 4 bases, and the region joining them spans 20 bases. TCRbeta CDR3 regions were amplified from genomic DNA using the immunoSEQ Assay, a bias-controlled multiplex PCR. On the authors' methods: Within the assay, amplification of reference gene primers was used to estimate how many nucleated cells each sample contained. Sequence reads were collapsed and filtered to measure the absolute abundance of every unique TCRbeta CDR3 rearrangement. For each sample, productive Simpson clonality was calculated as the square root of Simpson's diversity index over productive rearrangements. Drawn from immuneACCESS, this table holds only the in-frame rearrangements with V and J called that TCRdb kept. Clones are partly lost; checked studies trace under half to an unresolved V gene and leave the rest unexplained. From that table come the V and J calls and clone size; the DNA was used to work out D and trimming. The sample has some 280,000 clones on record, 70% to 90% of them singletons. Under 3.5% of the sample is held by the ten biggest clonotypes.

Sequenced: peripheral blood. The chain employs TRBV19 and TRBJ2-7; matching of 6 bases hints at TRBD1 as the D gene. The clonotype comes from a woman in her thirties with active or convalescent COVID-19. The CDR3 corresponds to CATSHRDLGYEQYF. The nucleotides are TGTGCCACCTCCCACAGGGACCTCGGGTACGAGCAGTACTTC. The variable domain in full, with residues beyond the CDR3 obtained from the reference TRBV19 and TRBJ2-7 genes, is DGGITQSPKYLFRKEGQNVTLSCEQNLNHDAMYWYRQDPGQGLRLIYYSQIVNDFQKGDIAEGYSVSREKKESFPLTVTSAQKNPTAFYLCATSHRDLGYEQYFGPGTRLTVT.